Included here is one T cell receptor beta chain sequence, with context. In its sample, this clonotype was seen many times. The antigen it binds to is not known. No base quality information exists; no much larger clone differs at one position. The data were taken from a study of T cells in Graves' hyperthyroidism and ophthalmopathy (dated by TCRdb to between 2018 and 2021). Background for the entire study: Peripheral blood was sampled at the time of initial diagnosis, prior to any treatment. To identify TCR V-J signatures that set the groups apart, the researchers used a discovery cohort of 100 patients, made up of around 42 with Graves' ophthalmopathy and 57 with stable Graves' hyperthyroidism. Prospective prediction of ophthalmopathy was tested in an independent validation cohort of under 20 hyperthyroidism patients and 15 to 17 patients who later progressed to ophthalmopathy. The 95 to 100 discovery patients were randomly divided into training and test sets at a 7:3 ratio. The study also compared thyroid tissue and blood T-cell repertoires from several Graves' hyperthyroidism patients. After sampling, hyperthyroidism patients received methimazole starting at 30 mg daily, and ophthalmopathy patients received high-dose intravenous methylprednisolone. TCR Vbeta CDR3 sequencing of some 140 peripheral blood samples (under 45 ophthalmopathy, approximately 80 hyperthyroidism and approximately 17 progressor patients) is reported in the paper.

In the ophthalmopathy patients, disease was moderately to severely active, with a Clinical Activity Score of 3 or more, a NOSPECS grade of 4 or more, and a duration of less than 3 months. Exclusion was applied to patients with uncontrolled infections, other autoimmune diseases, pregnancy or lactation. Diagnoses were based on clinical symptoms, serum thyroxine and TRAb, thyroid ultrasound and orbital computed tomography. Ficoll-Paque density gradient centrifugation was used to isolate PBMCs from 10 ml of fresh peripheral blood. Trizol reagent was used to extract total RNA, and RNA quality was then checked on an Agilent 2100 Bioanalyzer. The TCR beta CDR3 regions were amplified from RNA transcripts. A first-round RT-PCR of the TCR CDR3 used the HTBI primer set with the Qiagen OneStep RT-PCR kit. Libraries were constructed in a second round of multiplex PCR, after which size selection and purification were carried out. Paired-end sequencing of the libraries was performed with 100 bp reads on an Illumina HiSeq2000. As for the original processing: SOAPnuke was used to process the raw data, with reads discarded if the reads contained adapters or uncalled bases, had a mean Phred below 15, or lacked an exact constant-primer or identifier match. High-quality paired reads were merged with COPE v1.2.5, and unique nucleotide sequences were defined as clonotypes. MiTCR v1.1 was used to align clonotypes to the IMGT TRBV, TRBD and TRBJ reference segments. The analysis was restricted to V-J combinations with a frequency above 0.0001, which together covered just over 99% of the repertoires. A TCS score was defined as the ratio between F50 (clonal expansion) and ExV (chaos), using BLOSUM62-based TCRdist between CDR3 peptides within each V-J. Welch's t-statistics and random forest reduced roughly 540 V-J features to roughly 13, which were used in a naive Bayes classifier (R e1071). TCRdb reworked the public reads: Q25 trimming with fastp, MiXCR clone assembly, productive beta chains retained. Each entry merges the rows of one CDR3 protein and shows their most common DNA and genes. For this entry, the V and J calls and clone size follow TCRdb and not the study's own pipeline. This sample lists around 600,000 distinct CDR3 sequences; roughly 15% were detected once. The ten biggest clones cover under 15% of the sample.

The germline V gene (reference sequence) specifies DFQATT as CDR1 and SNEGSKA as CDR2. V and J are trimmed by 5 bases and 5 bases, and the gene matches miss 6 bases of the junction. The CDR3 runs 16 residues from the cysteine to the phenylalanine. The entry retains the CDR3 DNA only, 48 bases that are in frame from base 1. Here is what the overall study found, with its caveats: In cross-validation, a model built on a 13 V-J signature told ophthalmopathy apart from stable hyperthyroidism with about 90% sensitivity and around 84% specificity, and in testing the same model reached 80%/75%. In validation, the model predicted progression to ophthalmopathy a median of approximately 6.6 months before onset, with approximately 70% sensitivity and 72.22% specificity. Sample size was not statistically predetermined, and blinding of investigators to group allocation was not performed. Most expanded thyroid clonotypes (frequency above 0.001) were also detected in blood, suggesting blood repertoires may reflect thyroid immune responses.

The chain couples TRBV20-1 to TRBJ2-1, with 16 bases in between that match TRBD2. The source material was blood. The clonotype comes from a woman aged 45 to 65 with Graves' ophthalmopathy. The bases read TGCAGTGCTGGGACTAGCGGGAGGGCCGTGAACAATGAGCAGTTCTTC. It specifies CSAGTSGRAVNNEQFF.